The rows below give T cell receptor beta chains drawn from one sample of a study of cytomegalovirus exposure and HLA in healthy donors. The protocol was immunoSEQ multiplex PCR, while the TCRdb copy is restricted to in-frame clones and leaves out a portion. The sample carries over 150,000 clones, approximately 80% recorded once. The sample consisted of PBMCs. The receptors derive from a man aged 25 to 40 in good health and CMV-seropositive. Both conserved end residues are part of each CDR3. The D gene is left open where the match is weak. Part of the rows lack a size; the others show once, few, many or a class for expanded clones.

few | TRBJ2-3 | - | TRBV2 | CASSETQGTHTDTQYF | TGTGCCAGCAGTGAAACTCAGGGGACGCACACAGATACGCAGTATTTT
- | TRBJ2-7 | - | TRBV27 | CASSLLGQVDYEQYF | TGTGCCAGCAGTTTATTGGGTCAGGTCGATTACGAGCAGTACTTC
- | TRBJ2-1 | - | TRBV11-2 | CASMPQGFYNEQFF | TGTGCCAGCATGCCCCAGGGGTTCTACAATGAGCAGTTCTTC
- | TRBJ1-5 | - | TRBV18 | CASSPRQGSDQPQHF | TGTGCCAGCTCACCTAGGCAGGGGTCCGATCAGCCCCAGCATTTT
- | TRBJ2-7 | TRBD1 | TRBV5-1 | CASRTGTGFHEQYF | TGCGCCAGCAGAACCGGGACAGGGTTCCACGAGCAGTACTTC
few | TRBJ1-1 | - | TRBV5-1 | CASSLGTGNTEAFF | TGCGCCAGCAGCTTGGGTACGGGGAACACTGAAGCTTTCTTT
- | TRBJ1-5 | - | TRBV19 | CASTAQGTGQPQHF | TGTGCCAGTACCGCACAGGGTACGGGACAGCCCCAGCATTTT
- | TRBJ2-2 | - | TRBV2 | CASSEARGYPGELFF | TGTGCCAGCAGTGAAGCAAGGGGGTACCCCGGGGAGCTGTTTTTT
once | TRBJ1-1 | TRBD1 | TRBV29-1 | CSVEGRTGNTEAFF | TGCAGCGTTGAAGGCAGGACAGGGAACACTGAAGCTTTCTTT
- | TRBJ1-1 | - | TRBV4-1 | CASSQGGGHYTEAFF | TGCGCCAGCAGCCAAGGAGGAGGCCACTACACTGAAGCTTTCTTT
- | TRBJ2-5 | - | TRBV5-1 | CASSFATETQYF | TGCGCCAGCAGCTTTGCTACGGAGACCCAGTACTTC
- | TRBJ2-7 | TRBD2 | TRBV5-4 | CASSFGGRRGSDEQYF | TGTGCCAGCAGCTTCGGGGGGAGGAGGGGTTCGGATGAGCAGTACTTC
few | TRBJ1-6 | TRBD1 | TRBV5-1 | CASSPRGFDSPLHF | TGCGCCAGCAGCCCCAGGGGGTTCGATTCACCCCTCCACTTT
- | TRBJ2-7 | - | TRBV5-4 | CASSLDGTFYEQYF | TGTGCCAGCAGCCTTGACGGGACATTCTACGAGCAGTACTTC
- | TRBJ1-1 | - | TRBV28 | CASSLLTGGNTEAFF | TGTGCCAGCAGTTTATTAACGGGGGGGAACACTGAAGCTTTCTTT
- | TRBJ1-3 | - | TRBV5-1 | CASTPGQPLSGNTIYF | TGCGCCAGCACCCCCGGACAGCCGCTTTCTGGAAACACCATATATTTT
- | TRBJ2-3 | TRBD1 | TRBV30 | CAWSTWTGGDTQYF | TGTGCCTGGAGTACCTGGACAGGGGGAGATACGCAGTATTTT
few | TRBJ1-6 | TRBD1 | TRBV9 | CASSKGQGSNNSPLHF | TGTGCCAGCAGCAAGGGACAGGGGAGCAATAATTCACCCCTCCACTTT
- | TRBJ2-3 | - | TRBV11-3 | CASSLGEPDTQYF | TGTGCCAGCAGCTTAGGGGAGCCAGATACGCAGTATTTT
- | TRBJ2-2 | - | TRBV14 | CASSQERNTGELFF | TGTGCCAGCAGCCAGGAGAGGAACACCGGGGAGCTGTTTTTT
- | TRBJ2-7 | - | TRBV5-1 | CASSLEGARGYEQYF | TGCGCCAGCAGCTTGGAAGGGGCTAGGGGGTACGAGCAGTACTTC
- | TRBJ2-7 | - | TRBV5-1 | CASSLSQVGDEQYF | TGCGCCAGCAGCTTAAGTCAGGTAGGCGACGAGCAGTACTTC
- | TRBJ1-1 | TRBD1 | TRBV9 | CASSPRQTGRDTEAFF | TGTGCCAGCAGCCCGCGCCAGACAGGGCGGGACACTGAAGCTTTCTTT
- | TRBJ2-1 | TRBD2 | TRBV18 | CASSGTGTSSYNEQFF | TGTGCCAGCTCAGGAACGGGGACTAGCTCCTACAATGAGCAGTTCTTC
- | TRBJ2-3 | - | TRBV27 | CASSRRTDTQYF | TGTGCCAGCAGTCGTCGGACAGATACGCAGTATTTT
- | TRBJ2-1 | TRBD2 | TRBV7-3 | CASRATSGDYNEQFF | TGTGCCAGCAGGGCAACTAGCGGGGACTACAATGAGCAGTTCTTC
once | TRBJ1-4 | - | TRBV28 | CASRGGLNEKLFF | TGTGCCAGCCGGGGGGGCCTTAATGAAAAACTGTTTTTT
- | TRBJ1-5 | - | TRBV6-1 | CASIRQGNQPQHF | TGTGCCAGCATTCGACAGGGCAATCAGCCCCAGCATTTT
- | TRBJ2-4 | - | TRBV19 | CASSPSYGLAKNIQYF | TGTGCCAGTAGTCCCTCCTATGGTCTAGCCAAAAACATTCAGTACTTC
few | TRBJ1-6 | - | TRBV19 | CASSSRQADSPLHF | TGTGCCAGTAGTTCCCGACAGGCCGATTCACCCCTCCACTTT
- | TRBJ2-7 | - | TRBV25-1 | CASSGPGYYEQYF | TGTGCCAGCAGTGGCCCGGGGTACTACGAGCAGTACTTC
- | TRBJ1-3 | - | TRBV9 | CASSSGGSSGNTIYF | TGTGCCAGCAGCTCGGGGGGTTCCTCTGGAAACACCATATATTTT
- | TRBJ1-2 | TRBD1 | TRBV10-3 | CAISAELDRGYGYTF | TGTGCCATCAGTGCGGAGCTGGACAGGGGTTATGGCTACACCTTC
- | TRBJ2-5 | - | TRBV4-1 | CASSQESWSETQYF | TGCGCCAGCAGCCAAGAGTCCTGGAGCGAGACCCAGTACTTC
- | TRBJ2-2 | TRBD2 | TRBV7-2 | CASSSPPGTMPTGELFF | TGTGCCAGCAGCTCACCGCCCGGGACTATGCCCACCGGGGAGCTGTTTTTT
- | TRBJ2-5 | - | TRBV5-6 | CASSLAGGLAGTAETQYF | TGTGCCAGCAGCTTGGCAGGGGGCCTAGCGGGGACCGCAGAGACCCAGTACTTC
few | TRBJ2-5 | TRBD1 | TRBV7-9 | CASSSGQALQETQYF | TGTGCCAGCAGCTCGGGACAGGCGTTACAAGAGACCCAGTACTTC
- | TRBJ1-1 | TRBD1 | TRBV4-1 | CASSPIWGGTGGFGEAFF | TGCGCCAGCAGTCCTATTTGGGGAGGGACAGGGGGCTTTGGTGAAGCTTTCTTT
few | TRBJ2-3 | - | TRBV5-1 | CASSLAGLLLDTQYF | TGCGCCAGCAGCTTGGCGGGACTTCTATTAGATACGCAGTATTTT
- | TRBJ1-5 | TRBD1 | TRBV5-6 | CASSLLGGSNQPQHF | TGTGCCAGCAGCCTTTTAGGGGGCTCCAATCAGCCCCAGCATTTT
- | TRBJ2-5 | - | TRBV11-1 | CASSSIGEFQETQYF | TGTGCCAGCAGCTCGATTGGAGAATTCCAAGAGACCCAGTACTTC
- | TRBJ2-5 | - | TRBV27 | CASSSYRAQETQYF | TGTGCCAGCAGTTCCTACAGGGCCCAAGAGACCCAGTACTTC
once | TRBJ1-1 | - | TRBV18 | CASRQAMNTEAFF | TGTGCCAGCCGACAGGCCATGAACACTGAAGCTTTCTTT
- | TRBJ2-5 | TRBD2 | TRBV5-1 | CASSLFLGEGETQYF | TGCGCCAGCAGCTTGTTTTTAGGGGAGGGAGAGACCCAGTACTTC
- | TRBJ2-3 | - | TRBV2 | CASSAQRIGDTQYF | TGTGCCAGCAGTGCGCAGCGGATTGGAGATACGCAGTATTTT
- | TRBJ2-7 | TRBD2 | TRBV5-5 | CASSVGRVTYEQYF | TGTGCCAGCAGTGTCGGGAGGGTTACGTACGAGCAGTACTTC
few | TRBJ1-5 | - | TRBV30 | CAWDSPNQPQHF | TGTGCCTGGGACAGTCCAAATCAGCCCCAGCATTTT
- | TRBJ2-7 | TRBD2 | TRBV4-1 | CASSQESASGVYEQYF | TGCGCCAGCAGCCAAGAGTCGGCTAGCGGGGTCTACGAGCAGTACTTC
- | TRBJ2-5 | - | TRBV14 | CASSQGGGVETQYF | TGTGCCAGCAGCCAAGGTGGCGGGGTAGAGACCCAGTACTTC
few | TRBJ1-6 | - | TRBV4-1 | CASSGAPTGTPLHF | TGCGCCAGCAGCGGAGCCCCTACAGGGACACCCCTCCACTTT
- | TRBJ2-3 | - | TRBV5-1 | CASLRGGGHITDTQYF | TGCGCCAGCCTACGGGGCGGGGGACACATCACAGATACGCAGTATTTT